This is a list of T cell receptor beta chains from one sample in a study of CD8+CD57+ T cells in acquired aplastic anemia. MiXCR, run by TCRdb on the reads, gives a single entry per CDR3 protein. The table lists 450,000 to 550,000 distinct CDR3 sequences, around 32% of them singletons, with nearly 0.85% in the top ten. Specimen: sorted CD4+, CD8+, or CD8+CD57+ T cells (not recorded which) from PBMCs. Every receptor here comes from a human donor with aplastic anemia. Both conserved end residues are part of each CDR3. D genes are given only for firm matches. Clone size is not always given. Where it is, it says once, few, many or a class for expanded clones.

d_gene | j_gene | v_gene | len | abundance | CDR3aa | CDR3nt
- | TRBJ2-3 | TRBV20-1 | 12 | many | CSAVDRADTQYF | TGCAGTGCGGTCGATCGCGCAGATACGCAGTATTTT
TRBD1 | TRBJ1-1 | TRBV19 | 15 | few | CASSRDRGRNTEAFF | TGTGCCAGCAGTCGGGACAGGGGGCGGAACACTGAAGCTTTCTTT
TRBD1 | TRBJ1-6 | TRBV9 | 14 | many | CASSARDRNSPLHF | TGTGCCAGCAGCGCCCGGGACAGAAATTCACCCCTCCACTTT
TRBD1 | TRBJ2-1 | TRBV25-1 | 13 | - | CASGQGARGEQFF | TGTGCCAGCGGACAGGGGGCAAGGGGTGAGCAGTTCTTC
- | TRBJ1-1 | TRBV2 | 15 | many | CASWNPGTKDTEAFF | TGTGCCAGCTGGAACCCCGGGACAAAGGACACTGAAGCTTTCTTT
TRBD2 | TRBJ2-1 | TRBV7-9 | 13 | - | CASSDNSGTSPFF | TGTGCCAGCAGCGACAATTCCGGGACTAGTCCGTTCTTC
TRBD2 | TRBJ2-1 | TRBV4-1 | 16 | - | CASSQDELADHNEQFF | TGCGCCAGCAGCCAAGATGAACTAGCGGATCACAATGAGCAGTTCTTC
TRBD1 | TRBJ1-5 | TRBV2 | 14 | - | CASNNRGEGQPQHF | TGTGCCAGCAACAACAGGGGTGAAGGCCAGCCCCAGCATTTT
TRBD1 | TRBJ1-1 | TRBV9 | 15 | - | CASSLKAGGRTEAFF | TGTGCCAGCAGCCTCAAGGCAGGGGGTCGTACTGAAGCTTTCTTT
- | TRBJ2-3 | TRBV9 | 12 | many | CASSVYTDTQYF | TGTGCCAGCAGCGTGTACACAGATACGCAGTATTTT
TRBD1 | TRBJ1-2 | TRBV6-1 | 18 | few | CASSMSGQGDFGNYGYTF | TGTGCCAGCAGCATGTCGGGACAGGGTGACTTTGGTAACTATGGCTACACCTTC
TRBD1 | TRBJ1-2 | TRBV27 | 14 | - | CASSTSDRVRGYTF | TGTGCCAGCAGTACCTCGGACAGGGTACGCGGCTACACCTTC
- | TRBJ1-5 | TRBV30 | 13 | - | CASTSDRDQPQHF | TGTGCCTCGACTAGCGACAGAGATCAGCCCCAGCATTTT
TRBD1 | TRBJ2-1 | TRBV10-1 | 16 | - | CASRDPGQGSYNEQLF | TGCGCCAGCAGAGATCCGGGACAGGGCTCCTACAATGAGCAGCTCTTC
- | TRBJ1-3 | TRBV10-3 | 14 | once | CATEGGGEGNTIYF | TGTGCCACGGAGGGGGGCGGGGAAGGTAACACCATATATTTT
TRBD2 | TRBJ2-7 | TRBV7-9 | 14 | many | CASSLSSGILEQYF | TGTGCCAGCAGCTTGTCTAGCGGGATCCTCGAGCAGTACTTC
TRBD1 | TRBJ1-2 | TRBV6-5 | 16 | - | CASSYSALRGILGYTF | TGTGCCAGCAGTTACTCTGCGCTCAGGGGGATTCTTGGCTACACCTTC
- | TRBJ1-2 | TRBV25-1 | 16 | few | CASSAALRKTNYGYTF | TGTGCCAGCAGTGCCGCTCTCAGGAAAACTAACTATGGCTACACCTTC
- | TRBJ1-4 | TRBV19 | 14 | many | CASSIVGTNEKLFF | TGTGCCAGTAGTATAGTCGGGACCAACGAAAAACTGTTTTTT
TRBD1 | TRBJ1-3 | TRBV10-3 | 13 | - | CAIGTGGGYTIYF | TGTGCCATCGGTACAGGGGGAGGATACACCATATATTTT
TRBD2 | TRBJ2-7 | TRBV7-3 | 14 | many | CASKGREGFCEQYF | TGTGCCAGCAAGGGACGGGAGGGCTTTTGCGAGCAGTACTTC
- | TRBJ2-1 | TRBV19 | 16 | - | CASSINRRATYNEQFF | TGTGCCAGTAGTATTAATCGGCGGGCCACCTACAATGAGCAGTTCTTC
- | TRBJ2-5 | TRBV29-1 | 12 | - | CSVYVGAETQYF | TGCAGCGTCTACGTGGGCGCGGAGACCCAGTACTTC
- | TRBJ2-7 | TRBV20-1 | 11 | many | CSARVLLEQYF | TGCAGTGCTCGGGTCCTTCTGGAGCAGTACTTC
- | TRBJ2-2 | TRBV19 | 16 | few | CASSPSADRNTGELFF | TGTGCCAGTAGCCCTTCAGCGGACCGGAACACCGGGGAGCTGTTTTTT
- | TRBJ1-6 | TRBV28 | 12 | few | CATVLGYSPLHF | TGTGCCACCGTCCTCGGTTATTCACCCCTCCACTTT
- | TRBJ2-7 | TRBV10-3 | 12 | - | CATPGVDYEQYF | TGTGCCACCCCGGGAGTTGACTACGAGCAGTACTTC
TRBD1 | TRBJ1-1 | TRBV7-2 | 15 | many | CASSPRTGANTEAFF | TGTGCCAGCAGCCCGAGGACAGGGGCGAACACTGAAGCTTTCTTT
TRBD1 | TRBJ1-4 | TRBV12-3/TRBV12-4 | 13 | few | CASRTGGSEKLFF | TGTGCCAGCAGAACAGGGGGGAGTGAAAAACTGTTTTTT
- | TRBJ2-7 | TRBV19 | 14 | many | CASSIRGTNYEQYF | TGTGCCAGTAGTATACGGGGGACGAATTACGAGCAGTACTTC
TRBD1 | TRBJ1-3 | TRBV3-1 | 15 | - | CASSPGTGHGPTIYF | TGTGCCAGCAGCCCCGGGACAGGGCACGGACCCACCATATATTTT
- | TRBJ2-7 | TRBV7-3 | 16 | few | CASSLDSHGGSYGQYF | TGTGCCAGCAGCTTAGACTCCCATGGGGGCTCCTACGGGCAGTACTTC
- | TRBJ2-1 | TRBV20-1 | 13 | - | CSASSPLGNEQFF | TGCAGTGCCAGCTCACCACTTGGAAATGAGCAGTTCTTC
- | TRBJ1-2 | TRBV2 | 13 | few | CASTTTEFYGYTF | TGTGCCAGCACCACGACGGAATTCTATGGCTACACCTTC
TRBD1 | TRBJ1-2 | TRBV2 | 16 | - | CASSTPGQGFNGGYTF | TGTGCCAGCAGTACTCCAGGACAGGGATTTAACGGTGGCTACACCTTC
TRBD1 | TRBJ1-6 | TRBV9 | 14 | many | CASSVGQGESPLHF | TGTGCCAGCAGCGTAGGACAGGGGGAATCACCCCTCCACTTT
- | TRBJ2-1 | TRBV29-1 | 14 | many | CSVETGSSYNEQFF | TGCAGCGTTGAGACGGGAAGCTCCTACAATGAGCAGTTCTTC
- | TRBJ2-2 | TRBV15 | 13 | many | CATSRVSGGELFF | TGTGCCACCAGCAGAGTATCGGGGGGGGAGCTGTTTTTT
TRBD2 | TRBJ2-1 | TRBV7-7 | 15 | many | CASSLVAGGWNEQFF | TGTGCTAGCAGCTTAGTGGCGGGAGGCTGGAATGAGCAGTTCTTC
- | TRBJ1-5 | TRBV12-3/TRBV12-4 | 14 | - | CASSFTGRNQPQHF | TGTGCCAGCAGTTTTACCGGTAGAAATCAGCCCCAGCATTTT
TRBD2 | TRBJ2-2 | TRBV14 | 16 | once | CASSLTSGANTGELFF | TGTGCCAGCAGCCTGACTAGCGGGGCGAACACCGGGGAGCTGTTTTTT
- | TRBJ1-3 | TRBV12-3/TRBV12-4 | 12 | many | CASSPRTRTIYF | TGTGCCAGCAGTCCACGGACACGCACCATATATTTT
- | TRBJ2-1 | TRBV20-1 | 13 | - | CSAPGPRTNEQFF | TGCAGTGCCCCGGGTCCCCGAACCAATGAGCAGTTCTTC
TRBD2 | TRBJ2-3 | TRBV25-1 | 16 | once | CASRGRASGTTDTQYF | TGTGCCAGCAGGGGTAGGGCTAGCGGAACCACAGATACGCAGTATTTT
- | TRBJ2-3 | TRBV19 | 15 | once | CVSSIGRGTTDTQYF | TGTGTCAGTAGTATTGGTAGGGGGACCACAGATACGCAGTATTTT
- | TRBJ1-1 | TRBV6-4 | 13 | few | CASSEITGTEAFF | TGTGCCAGCAGTGAGATTACAGGCACTGAAGCTTTCTTT
- | TRBJ2-4 | TRBV25-1 | 17 | - | CASSEAPVERAKNIQYF | TGTGCCAGCAGTGAGGCCCCGGTTGAGCGGGCCAAAAACATTCAGTACTTC
TRBD1 | TRBJ2-7 | TRBV20-1 | 13 | many | CSARTGTAYEQYF | TGCAGTGCTAGAACCGGGACAGCCTACGAGCAGTACTTC
- | TRBJ2-7 | TRBV2 | 13 | many | CASSGQLPGEQYF | TGTGCCAGCAGTGGACAGCTCCCTGGCGAGCAGTACTTC
- | TRBJ2-1 | TRBV20-1 | 12 | few | CSAFGSYNEQFF | TGCAGTGCTTTCGGATCCTACAATGAGCAGTTCTTC
- | TRBJ1-2 | TRBV11-2 | 15 | - | CASSLSQVRSYGYTF | TGTGCCAGCAGCCTGTCACAGGTGCGTTCCTATGGCTACACCTTC